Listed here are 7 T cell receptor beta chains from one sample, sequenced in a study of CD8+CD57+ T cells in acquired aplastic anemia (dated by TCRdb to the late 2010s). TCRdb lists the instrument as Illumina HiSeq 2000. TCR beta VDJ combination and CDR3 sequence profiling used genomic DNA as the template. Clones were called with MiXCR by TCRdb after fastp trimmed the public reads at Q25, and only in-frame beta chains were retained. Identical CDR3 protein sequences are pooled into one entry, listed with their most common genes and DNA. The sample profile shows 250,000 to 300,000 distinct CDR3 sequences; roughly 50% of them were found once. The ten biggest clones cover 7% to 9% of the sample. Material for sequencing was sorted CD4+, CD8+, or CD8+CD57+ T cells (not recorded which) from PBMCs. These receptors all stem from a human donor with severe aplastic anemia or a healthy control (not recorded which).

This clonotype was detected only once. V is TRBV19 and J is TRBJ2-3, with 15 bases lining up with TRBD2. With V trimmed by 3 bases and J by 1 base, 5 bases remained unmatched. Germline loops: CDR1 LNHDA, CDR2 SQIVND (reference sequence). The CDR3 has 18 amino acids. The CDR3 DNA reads TGTGCCAGTAGTATGGGAGGGACTAGCGGGGGGCGCACAGATACGCAGTATTTT. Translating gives CASSMGGTSGGRTDTQYF.

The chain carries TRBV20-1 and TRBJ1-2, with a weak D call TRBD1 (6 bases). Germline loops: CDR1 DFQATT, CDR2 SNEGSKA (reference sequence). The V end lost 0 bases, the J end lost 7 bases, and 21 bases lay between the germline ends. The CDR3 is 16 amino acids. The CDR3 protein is CSARDPPGREGGGYTF. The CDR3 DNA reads TGCAGTGCTAGAGATCCCCCGGGGAGGGAAGGGGGTGGCTACACCTTC.

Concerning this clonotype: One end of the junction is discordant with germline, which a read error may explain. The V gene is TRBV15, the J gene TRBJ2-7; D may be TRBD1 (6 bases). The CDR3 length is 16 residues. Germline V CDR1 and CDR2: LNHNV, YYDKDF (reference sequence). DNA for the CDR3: TGTGCCACCAGCAGAGGAGCCGGGACAAATGACTACGAGCAATACTTC. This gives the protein CATSRGAGTNDYEQYF.

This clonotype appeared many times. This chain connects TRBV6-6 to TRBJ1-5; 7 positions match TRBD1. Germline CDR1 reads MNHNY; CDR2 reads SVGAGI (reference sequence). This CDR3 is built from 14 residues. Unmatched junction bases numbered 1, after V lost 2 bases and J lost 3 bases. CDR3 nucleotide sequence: TGTGCCAGCAGTTACGGGACAGACAATCAGCCCCAGCATTTT. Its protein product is CASSYGTDNQPQHF.

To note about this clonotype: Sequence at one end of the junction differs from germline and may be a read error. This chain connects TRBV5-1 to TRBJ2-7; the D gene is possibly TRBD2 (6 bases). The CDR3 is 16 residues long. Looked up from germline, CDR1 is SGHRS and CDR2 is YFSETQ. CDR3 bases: TGTGCCAGCAGCTTAGGTGTAGCGGCCCCTTCCTACGAGCAGTACTTC. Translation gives CASSLGVAAPSYEQYF. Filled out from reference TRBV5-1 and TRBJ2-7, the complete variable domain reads KAGVTQTPRYLIKTRGQQVTLSCSPISGHRSVSWYQQTPGQGLQFLFEYFSETQRNKGNFPGRFSGRQFSNSRSEMNVSTLELGDSALYLCASSLGVAAPSYEQYFGPGTRLTVT.

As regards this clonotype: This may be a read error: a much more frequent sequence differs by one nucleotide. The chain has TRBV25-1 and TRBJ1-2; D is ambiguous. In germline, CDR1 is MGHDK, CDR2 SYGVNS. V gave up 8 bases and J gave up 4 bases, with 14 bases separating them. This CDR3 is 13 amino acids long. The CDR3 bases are TGTGCCAGCGGTAAGGCTCTCGGCTATGGCTACACCTTC. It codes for CASGKALGYGYTF.

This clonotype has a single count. The CDR3 bases are TGTGCCAGCAGCCCGGGACAGGCAGCTAATGAAAAACTGTTTTTT. Translating it yields CASSPGQAANEKLFF. This chain links TRBV7-9 with TRBJ1-4; 8 bases match TRBD1. The CDR3 length is 15 residues. J was trimmed by 3 bases and V by 5 bases; bases with no gene match: 5. Germline assignment: CDR1 SEHNR and CDR2 FQNEAQ (reference sequence).